Shown below are 26 T cell receptor beta chains from a single sample sequenced in a study of cytomegalovirus exposure and HLA in healthy donors. The PCR had 60 Vbeta and 13 Jbeta primers. The repertoire was sequenced with immunoSEQ multiplex PCR; TCRdb's copy has only in-frame clones and lacks some. The sample consists of some 120,000 clones, more than 75% of them appearing once. The sample comprised PBMCs. All receptors derive from a woman between 55 and 75 years old in good health and CMV-seropositive.

This chain uses TRBV4-1 with TRBJ2-2, with 7 positions matching TRBD1. The ends lost 3 bases at V and 3 bases at J; junction bases unmatched: 4. This CDR3 comprises 15 residues. Germline V gives CDR1 MGHRA, CDR2 YSYEKL. CDR3 amino acids: CASSQRGLDTGELFF. The CDR3 DNA reads as TGCGCCAGCAGCCAGAGGGGGCTAGACACCGGGGAGCTGTTTTTT.

The J gene is TRBJ1-6, the V gene TRBV15, with a possible D match to TRBD1 (6 bases). The CDR3 has 14 residues. Trimming shortened V by 10 bases and J by 5 bases, and 15 bases separated the two germline ends. CDR1 and CDR2 (germline): LNHNV, YYDKDF (reference sequence). CDR3 DNA: TGTGCCATCTCCCGGGACACCAATAATTCACCCCTCCACTTT. It encodes CAISRDTNNSPLHF.

The chain joins TRBV19 to TRBJ2-7, with 12 bases identical to TRBD2. Germline CDR1 LNHDA, CDR2 SQIVND (reference sequence). The junction had 13 bases not matched to a gene; V was cut back by 9 bases and J by 4 bases. The CDR3 loop spans 16 amino acids. CDR3 amino acids: CASSDPGLAGRYEQYF. In nucleotides, the CDR3 is TGTGCCAGCAGCGACCCGGGACTAGCGGGTCGGTACGAGCAGTACTTC. Variable domain in full (rest from reference TRBV19 and TRBJ2-7): DGGITQSPKYLFRKEGQNVTLSCEQNLNHDAMYWYRQDPGQGLRLIYYSQIVNDFQKGDIAEGYSVSREKKESFPLTVTSAQKNPTAFYLCASSDPGLAGRYEQYFGPGTRLTVT.

There are a few counts of this clone. The chain uses TRBV4-1 and TRBJ2-1; 7 bases line up with TRBD2. V trimming: 0 bases; J trimming: 6 bases; junction bases outside the gene matches: 8. The germline V gene has CDR1 MGHRA and CDR2 YSYEKL. This CDR3 is built from 16 residues. CDR3 residues: CASSQDAGEPVNEQFF. The CDR3 bases are TGCGCCAGCAGCCAAGATGCGGGAGAGCCCGTCAATGAGCAGTTCTTC.

V gene TRBV6-1 combines with J gene TRBJ2-7; 7 nucleotides align to TRBD1. This CDR3 region has 15 residues. Trimming took 4 bases from V and 5 from J; bases not matched to a gene: 11. Germline assignment: CDR1 MNHNS and CDR2 SASEGT. CDR3 in amino acids: CASSANRGNEDEQYF. DNA for the CDR3: TGTGCCAGCAGTGCCAACAGGGGTAATGAGGACGAGCAGTACTTC.

This rearrangement joins TRBV7-2 to TRBJ1-2, with D maybe TRBD1 (6 bases). CDR1 SGHTA and CDR2 FQGNSA come from the germline V gene. The CDR3 totals 13 residues. Trimming cost V 4 bases and J 3 bases, with 9 bases left between them. The CDR3 nucleotides read TGTGCCAGCAGCTCAAACAGGGACTATGGCTACACCTTC. Amino acids: CASSSNRDYGYTF.

V and J are TRBV27 and TRBJ1-4; D is possibly TRBD1 (6 bases). The V end lost 7 bases, the J end lost 8 bases, and 14 bases lay between the germline ends. CDR3 length equals 13 residues. The V gene's germline CDR1 is MNHEY and CDR2 SMNVEV (reference sequence). As DNA, the CDR3 is TGTGCCAGCACGGACAGTACGGAAGAAAAACTGTTTTTT. Amino acid sequence: CASTDSTEEKLFF.

A few counts support this clone. CDR3 sequence reads: CASSLGRDNSPLHF. CDR3 sequence (DNA): TGTGCCAGCAGCTTAGGCAGGGATAATTCACCCCTCCACTTT. This chain uses TRBV5-6 with TRBJ1-6, with D possibly matching TRBD1 (5 bases). This CDR3 spans 14 amino acids. Germline CDR1 is SGHDT and CDR2 is YYEEEE. V gave up 2 bases and J gave up 5 bases, with 8 bases separating them. The variable domain in full, completed from reference TRBV5-6 and TRBJ1-6, reads DAGVTQSPTHLIKTRGQQVTLRCSPKSGHDTVSWYQQALGQGPQFIFQYYEEEERQRGNFPDRFSGHQFPNYSSELNVNALLLGDSALYLCASSLGRDNSPLHFGNGTRLTVT.

The rearrangement links TRBV2 to TRBJ1-5; 7 nucleotides agree with TRBD1. J was trimmed by 3 bases and V by 6 bases; bases with no gene match: 2. This CDR3 is built from 13 residues. The germline V gene encodes CDR1 SNHLY and CDR2 FYNNEI. The DNA for the CDR3 is TGTGCCAGCAGGGGACAGCTCAATCAGCCCCAGCATTTT. This encodes CASRGQLNQPQHF. Complete variable domain (other parts from reference TRBV2 and TRBJ1-5): EPEVTQTPSHQVTQMGQEVILRCVPISNHLYFYWYRQILGQKVEFLVSFYNNEISEKSEIFDDQFSVERPDGSNFTLKIRSTKLEDSAMYFCASRGQLNQPQHFGDGTRLSIL.

The CDR3 DNA sequence: TGTGCCAGCAGTTACTCTACAGAGTATAATTCACCCCTCCACTTT. Its translation: CASSYSTEYNSPLHF. The gene calls are TRBV6-5 and TRBJ1-6; no reliable D call. Deletions cut 0 bases from V and 4 bases from J, with 7 bases between. Germline CDR1 is MNHEY and CDR2 is SVGAGI. The CDR3 has 15 residues.

The chain uses TRBV14 and TRBJ2-3, with D perhaps TRBD2 (6 bases). V was pared by 2 bases and J by 2 bases, with 17 bases between. The CDR3 spans 17 residues. Germline-derived CDR1 and CDR2 are SGHDN and FVKESK. The CDR3 protein is CASSQFSGLRDTDTQYF. For the CDR3, the DNA is TGTGCCAGCAGCCAATTTAGCGGTCTAAGGGACACAGATACGCAGTATTTT.

V gene TRBV21-1 combines with J gene TRBJ2-7; TRBD1, the table's D call, lacks a check against the DNA. TRBV21-1 is annotated as a pseudogene. The CDR3 is 14 amino acids. Here the CDR3 reads CASVWDRASYEQYF. The CDR3 DNA is TGTGCCAGCGTGTGGGACAGGGCGTCCTACGAGCAGTACTTC.

The chain couples TRBV9 to TRBJ2-2; 14 bases agree with TRBD2. The junction had 20 bases not matched to a gene; V was cut back by 0 bases and J by 4 bases. Germline-derived CDR1 and CDR2 are SGDLS and YYNGEE. There are 23 residues in the CDR3. The CDR3 here is CASSVAPHLLGTSGGSGTGELFF. Written as DNA, the CDR3 is TGTGCCAGCAGCGTAGCCCCACACTTGCTCGGGACTAGCGGGGGATCGGGCACCGGGGAGCTGTTTTTT.

This rearrangement joins TRBV6-5 to TRBJ1-2, with 8 bases lining up with TRBD1. With V trimmed by 2 bases and J by 8 bases, 10 bases remained unmatched. The CDR3 is 15 residues long. In germline, CDR1 is MNHEY, CDR2 SVGAGI. CDR3 sequence (DNA): TGTGCCAGCAGTTACCAGAATACAGGGGGTCGAGGCTACACCTTC. It encodes CASSYQNTGGRGYTF.

This clone was detected only a few times. The chain recombines TRBV6-5 with TRBJ1-3, with a possible D match to TRBD1 (6 bases). The CDR3 sequence is 14 residues long. Trimming stripped 5 bases from V and 4 bases from J, with 12 bases between. Germline assignment: CDR1 MNHEY and CDR2 SVGAGI. CDR3 bases: TGTGCCAGCAGTCTTCAGGGGTACGGAAACACCATATATTTT. It translates to CASSLQGYGNTIYF.

This chain connects TRBV18 to TRBJ2-7; 7 positions agree with TRBD2. From germline, CDR1 is KGHSH and CDR2 LQKENI. V lost 3 bases, J lost 0 bases, and 2 bases stayed unmatched. The CDR3 is 14 residues long. The CDR3 coding sequence is TGTGCCAGCTCACCTCGGGAGGACTCCTACGAGCAGTACTTC. Translating it yields CASSPREDSYEQYF.

The V call is TRBV27, the J call TRBJ2-7; D possibly corresponds to TRBD1 (5 bases). V was cut by 1 base and J by 1 base, with 17 bases left in between. The CDR3 spans 17 residues. Germline CDR1 reads MNHEY; CDR2 reads SMNVEV (reference sequence). The CDR3 sequence: CASSLFGQGPMSYEQYF. The CDR3 coding sequence is TGTGCCAGCAGTTTATTTGGTCAGGGCCCTATGTCCTACGAGCAGTACTTC.

This chain connects TRBV18 to TRBJ1-2; D is unclear. V lost 2 bases to trimming and J lost 2 bases, with 12 bases between them. Germline V lookup: CDR1 KGHSH, CDR2 LQKENI. This CDR3 is built from 15 residues. The CDR3 sequence: CASSPRNEGNYGYTF. The CDR3 bases are TGTGCCAGCTCACCAAGAAATGAGGGCAACTATGGCTACACCTTC.

V is TRBV9 and J is TRBJ2-3; the match to TRBD2 covers 12 bases. Per germline, CDR1 SGDLS and CDR2 YYNGEE. V lost 3 bases, J lost 5 bases, and 13 bases stayed unmatched. The CDR3 covers 18 residues. The CDR3 coding sequence is TGTGCCAGCAGCGGTCGTGGACTAGCGGGATTCGGCGGAGATACGCAGTATTTT. It yields the protein CASSGRGLAGFGGDTQYF.

The chain links TRBV7-9 to TRBJ1-1, with D unclear. The V and J ends lost 4 bases and 0 bases respectively, with 15 bases between them. This CDR3 has 16 amino acids. Looked up from germline, CDR1 is SEHNR and CDR2 is FQNEAQ (reference sequence). The CDR3 reads CASSSPVNFMNTEAFF. In DNA, the CDR3 is TGTGCCAGCAGCTCCCCGGTTAATTTTATGAACACTGAAGCTTTCTTT.

The chain recombines TRBV7-9 with TRBJ2-7; 7 nucleotides align to TRBD2. In germline, CDR1 is SEHNR, CDR2 FQNEAQ (reference sequence). CDR3 length: 16 amino acids. After removal of 2 bases from V and 5 bases from J, the junction contained 12 bases not matched to a gene. The chain's CDR3 is CASSLTAGTGGDEQYF. In nucleotides, the CDR3 is TGTGCCAGCAGCTTAACCGCCGGGACGGGAGGCGACGAGCAGTACTTC.

The V call is TRBV27, the J call TRBJ2-3; no clear D. V lost 2 bases and J 0 bases, leaving 6 bases between the germline ends. The CDR3 contains 14 residues. Germline CDR1 reads MNHEY; CDR2 reads SMNVEV (reference sequence). The CDR3 region is CASSLQASTDTQYF. The CDR3 nucleotides are TGTGCCAGCAGTTTACAGGCAAGCACAGATACGCAGTATTTT.

The chain recombines TRBV4-1 with TRBJ1-5; D unresolved. Germline-derived CDR1 and CDR2 are MGHRA and YSYEKL. The CDR3 is 18 amino acids. Trimming shortened V by 4 bases and J by 2 bases, and 21 bases separated the two germline ends. The CDR3 bases are TGCGCCAGCAGCCCCAAATACAGTGCAGATTGGGGCAATCAGCCCCAGCATTTT. It specifies CASSPKYSADWGNQPQHF.

J is TRBJ1-2 and V is TRBV4-3, with 8 nucleotides matching TRBD1. V was pared by 4 bases and J by 5 bases, with 9 bases of the junction left unmatched. This CDR3 has 15 residues. CDR1 LGHNA and CDR2 YSLEER come from the germline V gene. CDR3 in DNA: TGCGCCAGCAGCCTTGGACAGGGTTGGGAGTATGGCTACACCTTC. Protein: CASSLGQGWEYGYTF.

The V and J genes are TRBV2 and TRBJ2-1, with D possibly TRBD2 on 6 matching bases. Trimming removed 2 bases from V and 0 bases from J, with 14 bases in between. The CDR3 consists of 17 residues. Germline-derived CDR1 and CDR2 are SNHLY and FYNNEI. The CDR3 is CASSELAGRRSYNEQFF. DNA for the CDR3: TGTGCCAGCAGTGAACTCGCGGGAAGACGCTCCTACAATGAGCAGTTCTTC.

V is TRBV5-6 and J is TRBJ1-4; D might be TRBD1 (5 bases). CDR1 is SGHDT and CDR2 is YYEEEE in the germline V gene. Trimming took 1 base from V and 4 from J, leaving 8 bases between them. The CDR3 runs 14 residues. For the CDR3, the DNA is TGTGCCAGCAGCTTGCGGGGGAATAATGAAAAACTGTTTTTT. Its protein product is CASSLRGNNEKLFF.